These 19 T cell receptor beta chains share one sample of origin, sequenced in a study of glioma-infiltrating T cells after dendritic cell vaccination. Data came from immunoSEQ multiplex PCR; TCRdb stores just in-frame clones and leaves some out. The table shows about 110,000 clones, with 90% occurring only once. Time point in this sample: after dendritic cell vaccination, including at tumor progression/relapse. The starting material was blood, obtained after dendritic cell vaccination. These receptors were collected from a human donor with glioblastoma.

The rearrangement uses TRBV10-2 and TRBJ2-7; a possible D gene is TRBD2 (7 bases). Per the germline V gene, CDR1 is WSHSY and CDR2 is SAAADI. Trimming removed 0 bases at V and 9 bases at J, with 15 bases between. The CDR3 has 14 amino acids. The DNA for the CDR3 is TGCGCCAGCAGTGAGTCGGGCGGGGGCGCAGGGCAGTACTTC. Amino acids: CASSESGGGAGQYF.

The rearrangement joins TRBV6-5 to TRBJ2-5; 8 positions match TRBD1. Looked up from germline, CDR1 is MNHEY and CDR2 is SVGAGI. This CDR3 comprises 13 residues. V was pared by 5 bases and J by 7 bases, with 6 bases of the junction left unmatched. This chain's CDR3 is CASSKGQGRTQYF. CDR3 bases: TGTGCCAGCAGTAAAGGACAGGGTAGGACCCAGTACTTC.

This chain joins TRBV10-3 and TRBJ2-3; D possibly corresponds to TRBD2 (5 bases). Germline CDR1 ENHRY, CDR2 SYGVKD. Trimming cost V 0 bases and J 0 bases, with 13 bases left between them. This CDR3 is 17 amino acids long. The CDR3 sequence: CAISESESGASTDTQYF. The CDR3, as DNA: TGTGCCATCAGTGAGTCGGAAAGCGGAGCTAGCACAGATACGCAGTATTTT.

Note on this clone: The junction differs from germline at one of its ends, possibly a read error. This sample also contains other DNA sequences that code for the same CDR3. This sequence joins TRBV5-1 and TRBJ1-6; 7 bases map to TRBD1. Looked up from germline, CDR1 is SGHRS and CDR2 is YFSETQ. This CDR3 has 16 amino acids. CDR3 nucleotides: TGCGCCAGCAGCTTGGTTTTCGGGACAGATAATTCCCCCCTCCACTTT. Translating it yields CASSLVFGTDNSPLHF.

The chain uses TRBV30 and TRBJ1-4, with 7 bases lining up with TRBD1. Germline values: CDR1 GTSNPN, CDR2 SVGIG (reference sequence). This CDR3 has 13 residues. With V trimmed by 0 bases and J by 8 bases, 3 bases remained unmatched. The CDR3 nucleotides are TGTGCCTGGAGTGTAGGGGGCCGCGAAAAACTGTTTTTT. It is translated as CAWSVGGREKLFF.

This chain uses TRBV4-2 with TRBJ2-2; 14 nucleotides agree with TRBD2. J gave up 2 bases and V 4 bases, and 9 bases lay outside the gene matches. Germline CDR1 is LGHNA and CDR2 is YNFKEQ. The CDR3 has 19 residues. The CDR3 nucleotides are TGTGCCAGCAGCCCATTAGGGACTAGCGGGGGTAGAAACACCGGGGAGCTGTTTTTT. It is translated as CASSPLGTSGGRNTGELFF.

The chain combines TRBV7-9 with TRBJ1-1, with D tentatively TRBD1 (5 bases). V lost 3 bases to trimming and J lost 4 bases, with 9 bases between them. Germline CDR1 reads SEHNR; CDR2 reads FQNEAQ (reference sequence). The CDR3 has 13 residues. The CDR3 is CASSFVRATEAFF. The CDR3, as DNA: TGTGCCAGCAGCTTTGTCAGGGCCACTGAAGCTTTCTTT.

The chain is built from TRBV28 and TRBJ2-1; tentative D call: TRBD2 (5 bases). V lost 2 bases and J 7 bases, leaving 12 bases between the germline ends. The germline CDR1 and CDR2 sequences are MDHEN and SYDVKM. The CDR3 covers 14 residues. In DNA, the CDR3 is TGTGCCAGCAGTTTAGCGGGCGCGAGGAATGAGCAGTTCTTC. Translating gives CASSLAGARNEQFF.

The CDR3 here is CASSTKGRRGNTIYF. The CDR3, as DNA: TGTGCCAGCAGCACAAAAGGTAGGCGGGGAAACACCATATATTTT. The chain has TRBV21-1 and TRBJ1-3. TRBV21-1 is deemed a pseudogene. CDR3 length: 15 amino acids.

The chain recombines TRBV4-1 with TRBJ2-2, with TRBD2 as a possible D gene (6 bases). The ends were cut back, 3 bases at V and 4 bases at J, with 18 bases in the middle. Germline V gene data show CDR1 as MGHRA and CDR2 as YSYEKL. The CDR3 has 17 residues. The CDR3 coding sequence is TGCGCCAGCAGCCAGAGCCCCGGGACTCACCCCACCGGGGAGCTGTTTTTT. It yields the protein CASSQSPGTHPTGELFF.

This sequence joins TRBV6-1 and TRBJ2-7; TRBD1 matches at 8 bases. Germline V gene data show CDR1 as MNHNS and CDR2 as SASEGT. There are 16 residues in the CDR3. V lost 0 bases, J lost 4 bases, and 8 bases stayed unmatched. The CDR3 loop reads CASSEARAGGAYEQYF. The CDR3 region has the DNA TGTGCCAGCAGTGAAGCGCGTGCAGGGGGCGCGTACGAGCAGTACTTC.

The V and J genes are TRBV6-6 and TRBJ1-6; D not certain. The CDR3 contains 16 residues. Between the trimmed V and J ends, which lost 0 bases and 6 bases, there was a span of 12 bases. The germline V gene encodes CDR1 MNHNY and CDR2 SVGAGI (reference sequence). As DNA, the CDR3 is TGTGCCAGCAGTTACTCGAACTATGAGGTTAATTCACCCCTCCACTTT. It translates to CASSYSNYEVNSPLHF.

The sample holds one count of this clone. CDR3 sequence reads: CASSLGRPGVGELFF. The CDR3 DNA reads as TGCGCCAGCAGCTTGGGGCGGCCGGGGGTCGGGGAGCTGTTTTTT. V usage is TRBV5-1 and J usage is TRBJ2-2, with a weak D call TRBD2 (6 bases). This CDR3 comprises 15 residues. Trimming left V 0 bases short and J 7 bases short, with 13 bases between. CDR1 and CDR2 from the germline V gene are SGHRS and YFSETQ.

V is TRBV27 and J is TRBJ1-1; D unresolved. This CDR3 is built from 12 residues. The V end lost 4 bases, the J end lost 4 bases, and 7 bases lay between the germline ends. From germline, CDR1 is MNHEY and CDR2 SMNVEV (reference sequence). This chain's CDR3 is CASSSIGTEAFF. The CDR3 nucleotides read TGTGCCAGCAGTTCCATCGGCACTGAAGCTTTCTTT.

This rearrangement joins TRBV19 to TRBJ2-4; 10 bases map to TRBD1. This CDR3 region has 14 residues. Per germline, CDR1 LNHDA and CDR2 SQIVND (reference sequence). The V gene end was trimmed by 3 bases and the J gene end by 9 bases; junction bases not matched to a gene: 5. CDR3 in DNA: TGTGCCAGTAGTATGACAGGGGGCATCTTCATTCAGTACTTC. It codes for CASSMTGGIFIQYF.

This clone was found once. The V call is TRBV7-9, the J call TRBJ1-2; D ambiguous. This CDR3 has 16 amino acids. V lost 0 bases to trimming and J lost 5 bases, with 16 bases between them. Germline V gives CDR1 SEHNR, CDR2 FQNEAQ (reference sequence). CDR3 in DNA: TGTGCCAGCAGCTTAGCGTTCGCGGAGGTTGGATATGGCTACACCTTC. Its translation is CASSLAFAEVGYGYTF.

CDR3 DNA sequence: TGTGCCAGCAGCTTAACCCTTGGACAGGCGAACACTGAAGCTTTCTTT. Protein product: CASSLTLGQANTEAFF. The chain employs TRBV7-8 and TRBJ1-1, with TRBD1 matching 7 bases. CDR3 length: 16 amino acids. The junction had 7 bases not matched to a gene; V was cut back by 2 bases and J by 1 base. Germline CDR1 is SGHVS and CDR2 is FQNEAQ. The entire variable domain, with the rest obtained from reference TRBV7-8 and TRBJ1-1, is as follows: GAGVSQSPRYKVAKRGQDVALRCDPISGHVSLFWYQQALGQGPEFLTYFQNEAQLDKSGLPSDRFFAERPEGSVSTLKIQRTQQEDSAVYLCASSLTLGQANTEAFFGQGTRLTVV.

The CDR3 sequence is CASILQQGAYNEQFF. Here the CDR3 DNA reads TGTGCCAGCATTCTCCAACAGGGGGCCTACAATGAGCAGTTCTTC. The chain uses TRBV6-5 and TRBJ2-1; 8 nucleotides agree with TRBD1. With 7 bases clipped from V and 2 bases from J, the junction kept 7 bases outside the gene matches. CDR1 MNHEY and CDR2 SVGAGI come from the germline V gene. This CDR3 is 15 amino acids long.

This chain uses TRBV5-4 with TRBJ2-7; 7 nucleotides match TRBD1. Trimming cost V 4 bases and J 3 bases; bases outside gene matches: 10. Germline CDR1 SGHNT, CDR2 YYREEE (reference sequence). The CDR3 extends over 15 amino acids. The CDR3 region is CASSQGVGMLYEQYF. In DNA, the CDR3 is TGTGCCAGCAGCCAGGGGGTCGGTATGCTCTACGAGCAGTACTTC. Full variable domain (outside the CDR3, taken from reference TRBV5-4 and TRBJ2-7): ETGVTQSPTHLIKTRGQQVTLRCSSQSGHNTVSWYQQALGQGPQFIFQYYREEENGRGNFPPRFSGLQFPNYSSELNVNALELDDSALYLCASSQGVGMLYEQYFGPGTRLTVT.